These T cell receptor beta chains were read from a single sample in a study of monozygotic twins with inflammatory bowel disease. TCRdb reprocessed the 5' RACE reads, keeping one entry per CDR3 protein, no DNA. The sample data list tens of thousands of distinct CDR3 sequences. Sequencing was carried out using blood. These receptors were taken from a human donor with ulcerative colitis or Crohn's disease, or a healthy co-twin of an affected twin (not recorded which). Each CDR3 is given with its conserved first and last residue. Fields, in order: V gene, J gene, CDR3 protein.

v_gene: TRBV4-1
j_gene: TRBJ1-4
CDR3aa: CASSQDIEGRATNEKLFF

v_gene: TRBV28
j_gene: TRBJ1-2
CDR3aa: CATLAENYGYTF

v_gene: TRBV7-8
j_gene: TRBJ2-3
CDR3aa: CASSLEQGSTDTQYF

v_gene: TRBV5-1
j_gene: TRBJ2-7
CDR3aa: CASRRDRGVAEQYF

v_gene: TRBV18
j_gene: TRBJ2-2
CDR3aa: CASQTDRNTGELFF

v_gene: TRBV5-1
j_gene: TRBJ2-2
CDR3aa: CASSLGQGRAGELFF

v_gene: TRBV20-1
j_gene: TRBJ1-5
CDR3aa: CSAIRDRLNQPQHF

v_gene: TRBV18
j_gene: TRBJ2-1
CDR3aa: CASSPTSGWGEQFF

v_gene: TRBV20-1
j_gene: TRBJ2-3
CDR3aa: CSARARGESTDTQYF

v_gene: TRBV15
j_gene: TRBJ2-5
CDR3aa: CATSRNRGITETQYF

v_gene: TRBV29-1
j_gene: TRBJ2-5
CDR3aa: CSVGPQGRAETQYF

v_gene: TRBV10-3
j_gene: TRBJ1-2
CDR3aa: CAISENRWDRGPLNYGYTF

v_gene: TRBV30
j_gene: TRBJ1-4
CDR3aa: CASSGNTEKLFF

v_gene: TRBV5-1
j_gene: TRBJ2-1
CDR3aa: CASSDEGGPGTSGNNEQFF

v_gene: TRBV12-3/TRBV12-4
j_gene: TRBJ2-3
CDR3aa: CASSSSGRAADTQYF

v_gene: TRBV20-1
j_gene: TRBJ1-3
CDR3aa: CSASNTGLRNTIYF

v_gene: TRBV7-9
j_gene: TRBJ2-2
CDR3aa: CASGSSNTGELFF

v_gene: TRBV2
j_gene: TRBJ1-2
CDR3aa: CASSLADGGGGYTF

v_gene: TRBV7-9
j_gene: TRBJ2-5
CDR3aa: CASSLGGGSGETQYF

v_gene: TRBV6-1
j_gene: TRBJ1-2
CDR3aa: CASSEGPIYYGYTF

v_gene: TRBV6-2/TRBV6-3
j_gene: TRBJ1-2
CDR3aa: CASRDGQALHYGYTF

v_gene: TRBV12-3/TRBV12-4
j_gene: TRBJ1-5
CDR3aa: CASSFRQGDQPQHF

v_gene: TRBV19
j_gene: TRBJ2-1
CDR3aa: CASRSGGLAVYEQFF

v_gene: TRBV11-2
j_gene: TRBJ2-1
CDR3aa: CASSLEGQGLRF

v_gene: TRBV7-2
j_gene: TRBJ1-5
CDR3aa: CASSYRGDNQPQHF

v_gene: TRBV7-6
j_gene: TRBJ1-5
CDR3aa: CASSFGTGEGPQHF

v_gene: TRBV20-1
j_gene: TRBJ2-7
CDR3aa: CSARPRPTSVSSYEQYF

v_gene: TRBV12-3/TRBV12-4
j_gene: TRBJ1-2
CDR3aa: CASSPGPTGYTF

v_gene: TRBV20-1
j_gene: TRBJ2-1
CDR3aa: CSARVPSGRAYNEQFF

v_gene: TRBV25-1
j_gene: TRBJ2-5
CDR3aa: CASSELGTQETQYF

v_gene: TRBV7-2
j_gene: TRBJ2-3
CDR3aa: CASSGGGTDTQYF

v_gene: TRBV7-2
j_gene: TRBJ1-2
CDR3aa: CASSLNSGSYGYTF

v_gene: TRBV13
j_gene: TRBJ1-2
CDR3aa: CASSLYGARGRGNYGYTF

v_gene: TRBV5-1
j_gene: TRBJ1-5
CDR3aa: CASSLRSNQPQHF

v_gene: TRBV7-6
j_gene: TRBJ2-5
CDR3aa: CASSPQGHREETQYF

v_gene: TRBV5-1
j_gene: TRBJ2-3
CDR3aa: CASSLQSGRRGDTQYF

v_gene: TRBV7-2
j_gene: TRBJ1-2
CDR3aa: CASSSTRGGYTF

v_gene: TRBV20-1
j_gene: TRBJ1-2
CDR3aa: CIPYRDHGYTF

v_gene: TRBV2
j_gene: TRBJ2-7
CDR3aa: CASSEGWTSGSYEQYF

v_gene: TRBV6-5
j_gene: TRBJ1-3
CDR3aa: CASSSELKGNTIYF

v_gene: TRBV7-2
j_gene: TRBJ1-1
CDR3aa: CASSFRAFEAFF